The clone carrying this T cell receptor beta chain has only a few counts. Antigen specificity is unknown. The beta constant-region primer was an equimolar mix of two oligonucleotides covering TRBC1 and TRBC2. TCRdb used MiXCR to reprocess the UMI-ligation and nested PCR reads, holding one entry per CDR3 protein. This sample carries 130,000 to 150,000 distinct CDR3 sequences, 15% to 20% of them seen once, and the ten largest clones take about 0.13%. V shed 2 bases and J 6 bases; nucleotides not matched to a gene: 6. The CDR3 has 15 amino acids. The germline gives CDR1 SGHTA, CDR2 FQGNSA. This sample stems from a study of naive and memory T cell subsets. The study's findings and limits: There was no ground truth to check naive and memory subset results.

Sequencing was performed on naive CD4+ T cells from blood. The genes are TRBV7-2 and TRBJ2-1, with 8 bases identical to TRBD2. The sequence derives from a human donor in good health. CDR3 residues: CASSLRGRSGNEQFF. For the CDR3, the DNA is TGTGCCAGCAGCTTACGCGGGAGGTCGGGCAATGAGCAGTTCTTC.